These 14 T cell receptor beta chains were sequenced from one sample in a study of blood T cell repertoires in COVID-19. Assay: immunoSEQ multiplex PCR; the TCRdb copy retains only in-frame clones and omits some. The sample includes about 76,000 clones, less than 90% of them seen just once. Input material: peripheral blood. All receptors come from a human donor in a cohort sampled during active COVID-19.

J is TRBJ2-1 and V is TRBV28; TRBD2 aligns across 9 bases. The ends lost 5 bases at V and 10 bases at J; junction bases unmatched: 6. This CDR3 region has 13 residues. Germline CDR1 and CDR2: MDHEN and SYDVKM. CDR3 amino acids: CASSRAGGREQFF. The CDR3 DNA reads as TGTGCCAGCAGTCGAGCGGGGGGCAGGGAGCAGTTCTTC.

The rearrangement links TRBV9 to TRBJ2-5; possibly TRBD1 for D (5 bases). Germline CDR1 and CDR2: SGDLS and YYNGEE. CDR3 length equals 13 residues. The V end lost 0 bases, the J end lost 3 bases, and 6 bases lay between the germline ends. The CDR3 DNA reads TGTGCCAGCAGCGTAGAGGACAAAGAGACCCAGTACTTC. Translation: CASSVEDKETQYF. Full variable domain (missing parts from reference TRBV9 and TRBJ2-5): DSGVTQTPKHLITATGQRVTLRCSPRSGDLSVYWYQQSLDQGLQFLIQYYNGEERAKGNILERFSAQQFPDLHSELNLSSLELGDSALYFCASSVEDKETQYFGPGTRLLVL.

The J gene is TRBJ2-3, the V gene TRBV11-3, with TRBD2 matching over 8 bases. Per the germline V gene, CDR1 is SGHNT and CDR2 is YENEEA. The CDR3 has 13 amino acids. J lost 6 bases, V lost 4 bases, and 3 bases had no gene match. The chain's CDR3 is CASSSEREDTQYF. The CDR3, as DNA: TGTGCCAGCAGCTCGGAGCGGGAGGATACGCAGTATTTT.

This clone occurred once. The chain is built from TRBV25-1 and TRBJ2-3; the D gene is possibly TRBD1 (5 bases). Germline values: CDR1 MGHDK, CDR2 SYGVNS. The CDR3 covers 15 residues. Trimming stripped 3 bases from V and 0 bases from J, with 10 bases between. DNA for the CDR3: TGTGCCAGCAGTGACCAGGGTGGGAGCACAGATACGCAGTATTTT. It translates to CASSDQGGSTDTQYF.

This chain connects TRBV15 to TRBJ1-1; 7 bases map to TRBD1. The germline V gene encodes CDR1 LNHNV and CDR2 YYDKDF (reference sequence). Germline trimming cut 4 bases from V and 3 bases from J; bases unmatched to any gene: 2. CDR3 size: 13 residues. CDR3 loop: CATSTDRDTEAFF. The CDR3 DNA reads TGTGCCACCAGCACAGACAGGGACACTGAAGCTTTCTTT.

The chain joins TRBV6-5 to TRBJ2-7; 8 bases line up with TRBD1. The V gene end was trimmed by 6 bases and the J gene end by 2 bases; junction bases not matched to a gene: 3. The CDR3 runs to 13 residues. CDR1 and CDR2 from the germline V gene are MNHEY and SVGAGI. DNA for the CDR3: TGTGCCAGCAGCGAGACAGGGGCCTACGAGCAGTACTTC. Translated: CASSETGAYEQYF.

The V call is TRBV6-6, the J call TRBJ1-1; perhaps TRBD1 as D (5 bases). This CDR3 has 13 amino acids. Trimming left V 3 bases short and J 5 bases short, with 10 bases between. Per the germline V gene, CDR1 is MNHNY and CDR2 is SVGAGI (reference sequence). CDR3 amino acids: CASSYSGMTEAFF. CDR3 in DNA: TGTGCCAGCAGTTATTCAGGGATGACTGAAGCTTTCTTT.

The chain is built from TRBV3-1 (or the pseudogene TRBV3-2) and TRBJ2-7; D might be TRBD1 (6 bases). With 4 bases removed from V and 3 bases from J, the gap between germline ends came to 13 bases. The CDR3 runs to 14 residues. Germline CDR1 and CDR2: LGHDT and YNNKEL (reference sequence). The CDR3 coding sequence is TGTGCCAGCAGCCTGGACAGAAGGGGCTACGAGCAGTACTTC. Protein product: CASSLDRRGYEQYF.

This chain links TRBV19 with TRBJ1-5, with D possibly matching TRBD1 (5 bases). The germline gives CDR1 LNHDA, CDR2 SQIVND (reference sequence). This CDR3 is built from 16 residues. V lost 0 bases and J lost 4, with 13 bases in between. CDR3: CASSIDGRGRNQPQHF. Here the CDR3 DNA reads TGTGCCAGTAGTATAGATGGGAGGGGACGGAATCAGCCCCAGCATTTT.

The CDR3 region has the DNA TGTGCCAGTAGGTTACAGGGGAGGATGAACACTGAAGCTTTCTTT. Encoded protein: CASRLQGRMNTEAFF. This sequence joins TRBV19 and TRBJ1-1, with 7 bases lining up with TRBD1. CDR1 is LNHDA and CDR2 is SQIVND in the germline V gene (reference sequence). The CDR3 is made up of 15 amino acids. Trimming cost V 6 bases and J 0 bases; bases outside gene matches: 7.

The CDR3 nucleotides are TGTGCCAGCAGCCAAGATAGAACCCGGAATGAGCAGTTCTTC. Translated, it gives CASSQDRTRNEQFF. V gene TRBV3-1 (or the pseudogene TRBV3-2) combines with J gene TRBJ2-1; D is uncertain. Germline V gene data show CDR1 as LGHDT and CDR2 as YNNKEL (reference sequence). Trimming stripped 0 bases from V and 7 bases from J, with 10 bases between. The CDR3 totals 14 residues.

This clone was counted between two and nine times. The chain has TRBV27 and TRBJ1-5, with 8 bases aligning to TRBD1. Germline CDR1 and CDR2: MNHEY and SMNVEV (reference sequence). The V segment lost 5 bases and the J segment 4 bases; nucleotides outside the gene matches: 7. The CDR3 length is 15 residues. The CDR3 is CASSPGTGWNQPQHF. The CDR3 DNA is TGTGCCAGCAGTCCGGGGACAGGTTGGAATCAGCCCCAGCATTTT.

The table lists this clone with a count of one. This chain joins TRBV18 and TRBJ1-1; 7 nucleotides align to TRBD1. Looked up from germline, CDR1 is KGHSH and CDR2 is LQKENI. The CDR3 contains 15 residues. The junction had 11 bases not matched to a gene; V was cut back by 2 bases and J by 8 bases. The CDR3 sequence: CASSPGTARTGEAFF. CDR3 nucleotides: TGTGCCAGCTCACCAGGGACAGCACGGACTGGGGAAGCTTTCTTT.

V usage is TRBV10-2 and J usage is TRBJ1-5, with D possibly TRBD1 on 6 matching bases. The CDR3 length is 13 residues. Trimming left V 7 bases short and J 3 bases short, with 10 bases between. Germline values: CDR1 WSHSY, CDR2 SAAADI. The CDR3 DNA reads TGCGCCAGCAAAACAGGGTCCAATCAGCCCCAGCATTTT. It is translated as CASKTGSNQPQHF.